This entry concerns a single T cell receptor (beta chain). What it recognizes is unknown. This sample is drawn from a study of CXCR3-negative and CXCR3-positive naive CD8 T cells. Regarding the study as a whole: More hydrophobic TRB CDR3s occurred in CXCR3-positive than in CXCR3-negative naive cells.

The authors made the TRB cDNA libraries by 5' RACE using UMI labels. Each CDR3 protein gets one entry in TCRdb, which reprocessed the 5' RACE reads and gives no DNA. Its table lists 90,000 to 100,000 distinct CDR3 sequences. Sorting yielded triplicates of around 300,000 cells for each CD8+ T cell subset. This TCR was sampled from a human donor in good health. Some clones in this sample may be carry-over from other donors' samples. What was sequenced was naive CXCR3+ CD8+ T cells from blood. Subset meaning: CD45RO-CCR7+CD27+CD95- naive CD8+ T cells expressing CXCR3 (TNR3+).

CDR3 region: CASSYSGTDRRDTQYF. The gene calls are TRBV6-2 or TRBV6-3 and TRBJ2-3; checking the TCRdb D call of TRBD1 is not possible without DNA. The CDR3 runs 16 residues. Germline CDR1 and CDR2: MNHEY and SVGEGT.